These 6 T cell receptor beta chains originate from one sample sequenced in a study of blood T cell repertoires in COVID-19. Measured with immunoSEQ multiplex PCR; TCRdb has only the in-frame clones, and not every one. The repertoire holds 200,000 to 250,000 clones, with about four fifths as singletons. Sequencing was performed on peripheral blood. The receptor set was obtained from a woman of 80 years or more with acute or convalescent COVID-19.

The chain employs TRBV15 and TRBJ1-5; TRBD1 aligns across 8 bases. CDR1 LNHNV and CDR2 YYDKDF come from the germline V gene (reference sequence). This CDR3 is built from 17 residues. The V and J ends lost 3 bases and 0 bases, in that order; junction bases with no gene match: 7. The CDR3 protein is CATSSGQGVYSNQPQHF. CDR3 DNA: TGTGCCACCAGCAGCGGACAGGGTGTTTATAGCAATCAGCCCCAGCATTTT.

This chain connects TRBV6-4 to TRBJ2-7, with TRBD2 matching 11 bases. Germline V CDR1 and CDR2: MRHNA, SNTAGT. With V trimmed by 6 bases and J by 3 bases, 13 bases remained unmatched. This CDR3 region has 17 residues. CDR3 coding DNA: TGTGCCAGCAGCACCGGAAAGGGACTAGCGGAAAACTACGAGCAGTACTTC. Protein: CASSTGKGLAENYEQYF.

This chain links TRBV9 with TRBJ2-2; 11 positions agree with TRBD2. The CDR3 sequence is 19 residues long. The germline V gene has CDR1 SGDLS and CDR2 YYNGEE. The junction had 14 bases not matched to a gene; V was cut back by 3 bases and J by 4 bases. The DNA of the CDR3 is TGTGCCAGCAGCGCCCAACAGGCACTAGCGGGGGCGGTCACCGGGGAGCTGTTTTTT. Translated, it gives CASSAQQALAGAVTGELFF.

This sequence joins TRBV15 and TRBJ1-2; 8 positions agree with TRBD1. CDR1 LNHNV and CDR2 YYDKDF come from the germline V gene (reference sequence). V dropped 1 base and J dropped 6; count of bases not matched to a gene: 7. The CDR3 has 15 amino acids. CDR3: CATSRGGTGLDGYTF. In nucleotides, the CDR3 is TGTGCCACCAGCAGAGGGGGGACAGGCCTGGATGGCTACACCTTC.

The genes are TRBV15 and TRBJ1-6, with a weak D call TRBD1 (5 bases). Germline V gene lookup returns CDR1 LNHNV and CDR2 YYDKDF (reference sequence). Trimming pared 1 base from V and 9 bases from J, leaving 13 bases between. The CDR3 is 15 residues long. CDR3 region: CATSRGGGTSSPLHF. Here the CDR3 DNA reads TGTGCCACCAGCAGAGGTGGAGGGACGAGTTCACCCCTCCACTTT.

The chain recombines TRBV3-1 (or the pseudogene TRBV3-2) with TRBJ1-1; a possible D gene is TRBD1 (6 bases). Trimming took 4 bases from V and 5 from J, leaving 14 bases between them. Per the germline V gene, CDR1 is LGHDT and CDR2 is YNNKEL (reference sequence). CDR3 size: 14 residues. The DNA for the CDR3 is TGTGCCAGCAGCCCTTTGGACAGTGGTACTGAAGCTTTCTTT. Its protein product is CASSPLDSGTEAFF.